Shown below are 10 T cell receptor beta chains from a single sample sequenced in a study of cytomegalovirus exposure and HLA in healthy donors. Profiled with immunoSEQ multiplex PCR; TCRdb holds only in-frame clones, not every one. The sample lists over 150,000 clones, 86% occurring once. The sample was PBMCs. All receptors come from a woman aged 25 to 39 in good health and CMV-seronegative.

The chain links TRBV13 to TRBJ2-3; D uncertain. This CDR3 has 13 amino acids. Germline V CDR1 and CDR2: PRHDT, FYEKMQ (reference sequence). The ends were cut back, 2 bases at V and 2 bases at J, with 5 bases in the middle. The chain's CDR3 is CASSLSSTDTQYF. The CDR3 nucleotides read TGTGCCAGCAGCTTATCCTCCACAGATACGCAGTATTTT.

The chain is built from TRBV21-1 and TRBJ2-2; TRBD2 is the table's D call, not checked against the DNA. TRBV21-1 is a recognized pseudogene. The CDR3 covers 19 residues. CDR3 amino acids: CASSKVRQKFGGNTGELFF. The DNA for the CDR3 is TGTGCCAGCAGCAAAGTCCGCCAAAAGTTTGGAGGAAACACCGGGGAGCTGTTTTTT.

This clone was seen a handful of times. The chain recombines TRBV9 with TRBJ1-4, with D possibly matching TRBD1 (6 bases). With 3 bases removed from V and 5 bases from J, the gap between germline ends came to 14 bases. Per germline, CDR1 SGDLS and CDR2 YYNGEE. The CDR3 is 15 amino acids. The CDR3 spells CASSGGTLGNEKLFF. Here the CDR3 DNA reads TGTGCCAGCAGCGGAGGGACATTGGGGAATGAAAAACTGTTTTTT.

This chain connects TRBV5-1 to TRBJ2-3, with TRBD2 matching over 7 bases. The J segment lost 1 base and the V segment lost 6 bases, leaving 8 bases of the junction unmatched. CDR1 SGHRS and CDR2 YFSETQ come from the germline V gene. The CDR3 runs to 15 residues. This chain's CDR3 is CASTPGAGGTDTQYF. The CDR3 DNA reads as TGCGCCAGCACCCCCGGGGCGGGGGGCACAGATACGCAGTATTTT.

The genes are TRBV18 and TRBJ2-2, with 9 bases fitting TRBD1. Per germline, CDR1 KGHSH and CDR2 LQKENI. This CDR3 has 16 amino acids. Trimming removed 3 bases from V and 4 bases from J; junction bases left unmatched: 6. CDR3 sequence: CASSPAGQGGTGELFF. Written as DNA, the CDR3 is TGTGCCAGCTCACCGGCGGGACAGGGTGGCACCGGGGAGCTGTTTTTT.

This clone appeared a few times. This rearrangement joins TRBV4-1 to TRBJ1-2, with D maybe TRBD1 (6 bases). Between the trimmed V and J ends, which lost 0 bases and 1 base, there was a span of 12 bases. CDR3 length: 16 amino acids. Germline values: CDR1 MGHRA, CDR2 YSYEKL. The CDR3 DNA reads as TGCGCCAGCAGCCAAGAATTTGGGACAAGTAACTATGGCTACACCTTC. As protein: CASSQEFGTSNYGYTF.

V is TRBV2 and J is TRBJ1-2; 8 bases fit TRBD1. Germline lookup yields CDR1 SNHLY and CDR2 FYNNEI. The CDR3 consists of 13 residues. V lost 1 base to trimming and J lost 8 bases; unmatched junction nucleotides: 3. CDR3 amino acids: CASSEGTGYGYTF. The CDR3 DNA reads as TGTGCCAGCAGTGAAGGGACAGGGTACGGCTACACCTTC. Supplemented by reference TRBV2 and TRBJ1-2, the full variable domain reads EPEVTQTPSHQVTQMGQEVILRCVPISNHLYFYWYRQILGQKVEFLVSFYNNEISEKSEIFDDQFSVERPDGSNFTLKIRSTKLEDSAMYFCASSEGTGYGYTFGSGTRLTVV.

The chain recombines TRBV4-2 with TRBJ2-7; 9 bases line up with TRBD1. Trimming took 1 base from V and 4 from J; bases not matched to a gene: 5. The CDR3 consists of 15 residues. Germline-derived CDR1 and CDR2 are LGHNA and YNFKEQ. The CDR3 DNA sequence: TGTGCCAGCAGCCAAGTCCAAGGACAGGGGTACGAGCAGTACTTC. It yields the protein CASSQVQGQGYEQYF.

This chain connects TRBV4-2 to TRBJ1-5; TRBD1 might be the D (6 bases). This CDR3 contains 14 residues. Trimming cost V 4 bases and J 1 base, with 8 bases left between them. Germline V gene sequence: CDR1 LGHNA, CDR2 YNFKEQ. The CDR3 spells CASSPGQSNQPQHF. CDR3 nucleotide sequence: TGTGCCAGCAGCCCCGGACAGAGCAATCAGCCCCAGCATTTT.

CDR3 in amino acids: CASSFYFRRGPTNYGYTF. The DNA of the CDR3 is TGTGCCAGCAGCTTTTATTTTCGCAGGGGACCGACTAACTATGGCTACACCTTC. The gene calls are TRBV7-2 and TRBJ1-2, with a tentative D call TRBD1 (6 bases). Between the trimmed V and J ends, which lost 3 bases and 0 bases, there was a span of 20 bases. The CDR3 has 18 residues. Per the germline V gene, CDR1 is SGHTA and CDR2 is FQGNSA.